Listed here is a single TCR beta chain. Source study methods: Scientists estimated how many nucleated cells there were by amplifying reference gene primers. The repertoire was sequenced with immunoSEQ multiplex PCR; TCRdb's copy has only in-frame clones and lacks some. V, J and clone size reflect that table, while D and trimming were determined from the DNA. The data show 130,000 to 150,000 clones, approximately 80% seen once. The data originate from a study of blood T cell repertoires in COVID-19. Whole-study context: Both acute and convalescent COVID-19 samples were obtained from the United States, Italy and Spain. Sources were T cells, B-cell-depleted T cells, or PBMCs; the material itself was cDNA or gDNA.

This CDR3 is built from 16 residues. The V end lost 2 bases, the J end lost 1 base, and 14 bases lay between the germline ends. From germline, CDR1 is MNHNS and CDR2 SASEGT. The clonotype originates from a human donor in a cohort sampled during active COVID-19. The chain couples TRBV6-1 to TRBJ2-5; D may be TRBD2 (7 bases). The sequenced sample was peripheral blood. Here the CDR3 reads CASSERMGGPQETQYF. CDR3 coding DNA: TGTGCCAGCAGTGAAAGGATGGGGGGGCCCCAAGAGACCCAGTACTTC.